The 9 T cell receptor beta chains presented below share a single source sample, sequenced in a study of blood T cell repertoires in COVID-19. The repertoire was sequenced with immunoSEQ multiplex PCR; TCRdb's copy has only in-frame clones and lacks some. The data contain some 86,000 clones, approximately 87% of them singletons. Sequencing input: peripheral blood. These receptors were obtained from a woman between 65 and 79 years old with acute or convalescent COVID-19.

V and J are TRBV27 and TRBJ2-2; 9 bases fit TRBD1. The CDR3 extends over 16 amino acids. The germline gives CDR1 MNHEY, CDR2 SMNVEV (reference sequence). Trimming at V came to 5 bases and at J to 0 bases, leaving 4 bases not matched to a gene. In nucleotides, the CDR3 is TGTGCCAGCAGTGGGGACAGGGCCCCGAACACCGGGGAGCTGTTTTTT. Protein: CASSGDRAPNTGELFF.

This chain joins TRBV27 and TRBJ2-2; 8 bases are shared with TRBD1. The V gene end was trimmed by 8 bases and the J gene end by 4 bases; junction bases not matched to a gene: 9. CDR3 length: 15 residues. The germline gives CDR1 MNHEY, CDR2 SMNVEV (reference sequence). CDR3 protein: CASEPRGLGTGELFF. For the CDR3, the DNA is TGTGCCAGCGAGCCCAGGGGGCTCGGCACCGGGGAGCTGTTTTTT.

This chain connects TRBV2 to TRBJ1-4; D is ambiguous. The CDR3 length is 13 residues. V gave up 6 bases and J gave up 8 bases, with 13 bases separating them. The germline V gene has CDR1 SNHLY and CDR2 FYNNEI. The CDR3 spells CASRGLVGEKLFF. DNA for the CDR3: TGTGCCAGCAGAGGACTCGTCGGGGAAAAACTGTTTTTT.

The genes are TRBV5-1 and TRBJ1-2; a weak D match, TRBD1 (5 bases). The germline CDR1 and CDR2 sequences are SGHRS and YFSETQ. V lost 3 bases and J 2 bases, leaving 8 bases between the germline ends. The length of the CDR3 is 13 residues. Written as DNA, the CDR3 is TGCGCCAGCAGCTGGGGGGAGAACTATGGCTACACCTTC. Translation gives CASSWGENYGYTF. Full variable domain (remainder filled in from reference TRBV5-1 and TRBJ1-2): KAGVTQTPRYLIKTRGQQVTLSCSPISGHRSVSWYQQTPGQGLQFLFEYFSETQRNKGNFPGRFSGRQFSNSRSEMNVSTLELGDSALYLCASSWGENYGYTFGSGTRLTVV.

This clone was counted between two and nine times. The chain uses TRBV24-1 and TRBJ2-5; 9 bases align to TRBD2. Trimming took 3 bases from V and 4 from J; bases not matched to a gene: 2. The V gene's germline CDR1 is KGHDR and CDR2 SFDVKD. This CDR3 spans 14 amino acids. In DNA form, the CDR3 reads TGTGCCACCAGTGATGCGGGGGGGGCAGAGACCCAGTACTTC. Residues: CATSDAGGAETQYF.

This chain joins TRBV5-8 and TRBJ2-2, with 9 bases identical to TRBD1. V trimming: 3 bases; J trimming: 3 bases; junction bases outside the gene matches: 6. CDR1 is SGHTS and CDR2 is YDEGEE in the germline V gene. The CDR3 has 16 amino acids. The CDR3 is CASSYYRGLDTGELFF. DNA of the CDR3: TGTGCCAGCAGCTACTACAGGGGGCTCGACACCGGGGAGCTGTTTTTT.

The chain links TRBV7-2 to TRBJ2-3; D is possibly TRBD1 (5 bases). Germline CDR1 SGHTA, CDR2 FQGNSA. CDR3 length: 13 amino acids. Trimming removed 1 base at V and 4 bases at J, with 6 bases between. The CDR3 loop is CASSLDRSDTQYF. The CDR3 DNA reads TGTGCCAGCAGCTTAGACAGGTCAGATACGCAGTATTTT.

This chain uses TRBV6-5 with TRBJ1-2, with 7 bases that match TRBD1. The CDR3 spans 14 residues. The germline V gene has CDR1 MNHEY and CDR2 SVGAGI. Germline trimming cut 6 bases from V and 1 base from J; bases unmatched to any gene: 5. The CDR3 region is CASSIRDSNYGYTF. The CDR3 DNA is TGTGCCAGCAGCATCAGGGACAGTAACTATGGCTACACCTTC.

The rearrangement links TRBV7-9 to TRBJ2-1, with 10 positions matching TRBD1. Trimming cost V 2 bases and J 6 bases; bases outside gene matches: 7. The CDR3 runs to 16 residues. CDR1 SEHNR and CDR2 FQNEAQ come from the germline V gene (reference sequence). CDR3 in amino acids: CASSLTPGQGSNEQFF. DNA for the CDR3: TGTGCCAGCAGCTTAACCCCGGGACAGGGGAGCAATGAGCAGTTCTTC.